Listed below are T cell receptor beta chains from one sample, sequenced in a study of blood T cell repertoires in COVID-19. Assay: immunoSEQ multiplex PCR; the TCRdb copy retains only in-frame clones and omits some. Altogether over 250,000 clones are present, 70% to 90% being singletons, with the ten largest covering approximately 11%. Sequences were obtained from peripheral blood. The origin of the receptors is a woman in her 70s with acute or convalescent COVID-19. CDR3s include the opening cysteine and the closing phenylalanine or tryptophan. The D gene is left open where the match is weak. A row's size may be missing; if present it is once, few, many or a size class.

V	size	J	D	CDR3	DNA
TRBV19	.	TRBJ2-1	TRBD2	CASMASGLYNEQFF	TGTGCCAGTATGGCTAGCGGACTCTACAATGAGCAGTTCTTC
TRBV5-1	.	TRBJ1-2	.	CASSWDGGRFYTF	TGCGCCAGCAGTTGGGACGGGGGAAGATTCTACACCTTC
TRBV5-1	.	TRBJ2-5	TRBD1	CASSFTGTGEETQYF	TGCGCCAGCAGCTTTACCGGGACAGGGGAAGAGACCCAGTACTTC
TRBV25-1	.	TRBJ2-6	TRBD1	CAASRNVGQGSGANVLTF	TGTGCCGCCAGCAGGAACGTTGGACAGGGGTCTGGGGCCAACGTCCTGACTTTC
TRBV19	.	TRBJ2-1	.	CASTSGWHEQFF	TGTGCCAGTACCTCAGGGTGGCATGAGCAGTTCTTC
TRBV3-1/TRBV3-2	.	TRBJ2-2	.	CASSQVRAGELFF	TGTGCCAGCAGCCAAGTTAGAGCCGGGGAGCTGTTTTTT
TRBV11-3	.	TRBJ2-3	.	CASSSRRSGGLPDTQYF	TGTGCCAGCAGCTCTAGGCGGTCCGGGGGGCTGCCAGATACGCAGTATTTT
TRBV7-9	.	TRBJ1-1	.	CASSLQGVSSPEAFF	TGTGCCAGCAGCCTTCAAGGGGTCAGCTCGCCTGAAGCTTTCTTT
TRBV6-5	.	TRBJ2-7	.	CASSRTTGPYEQYF	TGTGCCAGCAGTAGAACCACAGGGCCGTACGAGCAGTACTTC
TRBV4-1	once	TRBJ2-3	TRBD2	CASSHRTFGSGAVDTQYF	TGCGCCAGCAGCCACCGAACCTTTGGAAGCGGGGCTGTAGATACGCAGTATTTT
TRBV6-5	.	TRBJ2-3	TRBD2	CASKERGGLDTQYF	TGTGCCAGCAAAGAGCGGGGGGGGTTAGATACGCAGTATTTT
TRBV19	few	TRBJ1-1	TRBD1	CASSIPGGMNTEAFF	TGTGCCAGTAGTATCCCAGGGGGCATGAACACTGAAGCTTTCTTT
TRBV2	.	TRBJ2-3	.	CAGSPGGGPLTDTQYF	TGTGCCGGATCCCCTGGCGGGGGCCCCCTCACAGATACGCAGTATTTT
TRBV25-1	.	TRBJ2-7	.	CASSRGAGSEQYF	TGTGCCAGCAGTCGAGGGGCCGGGAGCGAGCAGTACTTC
TRBV7-9	few	TRBJ1-6	TRBD1	CASSLDRGKSPLHF	TGTGCCAGCAGCTTAGACAGGGGGAAATCACCCCTCCACTTT
TRBV6-6	.	TRBJ1-1	TRBD1	CASITGGMNTEAFF	TGTGCCAGCATTACAGGGGGTATGAACACTGAAGCTTTCTTT
TRBV14	.	TRBJ2-7	TRBD1	CASSPIDRGIYEQYF	TGTGCCAGCAGTCCGATTGACAGGGGGATCTACGAGCAGTACTTC
TRBV2	.	TRBJ2-1	.	CASSRQPPPNEQFF	TGTGCCTCCTCCAGACAGCCCCCGCCCAATGAGCAGTTCTTC
TRBV6-5	.	TRBJ1-2	.	CASSTTDGYTF	TGTGCCAGCAGCACGACAGATGGCTACACCTTC
TRBV7-7	.	TRBJ2-2	TRBD2	CASSHGRGEIGELFF	TGTGCTAGCAGCCATGGACGGGGGGAGATCGGGGAGCTGTTTTTT
TRBV5-4	.	TRBJ2-3	.	CASSPGREDTQYF	TGTGCCAGCAGCCCCGGGCGGGAAGATACGCAGTATTTT
TRBV7-9	.	TRBJ2-1	TRBD2	CASSLVSGGNEQFF	TGTGCCAGCAGCTTGGTTAGCGGGGGTAATGAGCAGTTCTTC
TRBV11-2	.	TRBJ2-5	TRBD2	CASSLAPTSGGLQETQYF	TGTGCCAGCAGCTTAGCACCGACTAGCGGGGGGTTACAAGAGACCCAGTACTTC
TRBV7-9	.	TRBJ1-2	TRBD1	CASSSGGQGANYGYTF	TGTGCCAGCAGCTCCGGCGGACAGGGGGCAAACTATGGCTACACCTTC
TRBV4-1	.	TRBJ1-6	.	CASSQAAGMNNSPLHF	TGCGCCAGCAGCCAAGCAGCAGGGATGAATAATTCACCCCTCCACTTT
TRBV5-4	.	TRBJ1-1	TRBD1	CASTLQGQHTEAFF	TGTGCCAGCACCCTACAGGGGCAACACACTGAAGCTTTCTTT
TRBV10-3	.	TRBJ2-7	.	CASKYRDSHEQYF	TGTGCCAGTAAGTACAGGGATTCCCACGAGCAGTACTTC
TRBV19	.	TRBJ1-2	TRBD1	CASSRGQGRYGYTF	TGTGCCAGTAGTCGGGGACAGGGGAGATATGGCTACACCTTC
TRBV3-1/TRBV3-2	.	TRBJ2-1	.	CASSQLGLNNEQFF	TGTGCCAGCAGCCAACTAGGATTGAACAATGAGCAGTTCTTC